The present entry profiles one T cell receptor beta chain with its context. What it binds is not known. The data were taken from a study of cytomegalovirus exposure and HLA in healthy donors. General study points: Earlier analysis yielded a pattern in which most TCR beta V segments were productive about 90% or about 30% of the time. There were reportedly fewer N-insertions in an Asian-associated ancestry cluster than the approximately 670-donor mean, in a later analysis. Cytomegalovirus association was listed for 164 TCR beta chains. What a later analysis showed was that several of the most significant clusters appeared linked to common viral pathogens.

The germline gives CDR1 SGHRS, CDR2 YFSETQ. The CDR3 sequence is 15 residues long. Trimming stripped 4 bases from V and 2 bases from J, with 16 bases between. PCR involved 60 Vbeta and 13 Jbeta primers. Produced via immunoSEQ multiplex PCR; TCRdb's table is partial and in-frame only. The profile shows roughly 190,000 clones, approximately 70% of them singletons. Sequenced input: PBMCs. This clonotype was sampled from a woman under 40 in good health and CMV-seronegative. The J gene is TRBJ2-7, the V gene TRBV5-1; a possible D gene is TRBD2 (6 bases). This CDR3 is CASSPPGRTAYEQYF. Here the CDR3 DNA reads TGCGCCAGCAGCCCCCCGGGGAGGACTGCCTACGAGCAGTACTTC.